This T cell receptor (beta chain) came from a study of blood T cell repertoires in COVID-19. Turning to the study itself: The origin of the acute and convalescent COVID-19 samples was the United States, Italy and Spain. PBMCs, B-cell-depleted T cells, or T cells were the source of the cDNA or gDNA that made up the material.

V dropped 5 bases and J dropped 2; count of bases not matched to a gene: 13. This CDR3 is 17 amino acids long. Per the germline V gene, CDR1 is MGHRA and CDR2 is YSYEKL. Methods used by the authors: Reference gene primers were amplified, and this amplification served to estimate nucleated cell counts. Some clones are missing from TCRdb's copy, which holds only in-frame ones; the method was immunoSEQ multiplex PCR. The DNA gave D and trimming, while V, J and clone size come from that table. The table includes 120,000 to 150,000 clones, 82% detected once. The chain uses TRBV4-1 and TRBJ2-5; 8 nucleotides agree with TRBD2. The TCR originated in a woman older than 75 with acute or convalescent COVID-19. Source material: peripheral blood. The CDR3 region has the DNA TGCGCCAGCAGCGCTAGAGCCGAGCGGGGGACACAAGAGACCCAGTACTTC. Its translation: CASSARAERGTQETQYF.